This T cell receptor beta chain was observed in a study of regulatory and conventional T cells in RAG deficiency. Study-wide results and caveats: Patient subsets had shorter CDR3s; Omenn Treg-Tconv overlap exceeded 80%. Treg unique TCR beta sequences were 90 to 100-fold fewer in Omenn syndrome and CID/AS patients than controls. Sorted Omenn CD25-high CD127-low cells may not be bona fide Tregs.

The germline gives CDR1 SEHNR, CDR2 FQNEAQ (reference sequence). The V gene lost 8 bases and the J gene lost 7 bases, with 14 bases spanning the gap. This CDR3 comprises 13 residues. About this clone itself: What it recognizes is unknown.

The table came from immunoSEQ multiplex PCR; TCRdb's copy has only in-frame clones and leaves some out. The sample yields around 30,000 clones, around 89% seen once. Another study also made use of these data, one on regulatory T cells. Turning to that study: Primers: 52 TRBV forward and 13 TRBJ reverse.

The chain uses TRBV7-9 and TRBJ1-4; D unresolved. Sequencing used CD8+ T cells sorted from blood. The receptor's source is a human donor in good health. CDR3 nucleotide sequence: TGTGCCAGCCGACATCCCTTGGGTGAAAAACTGTTTTTT. It specifies CASRHPLGEKLFF.